The next 10 T cell receptor beta chains were all read from a single sample in a study of blood T cell repertoires in COVID-19. Measured with immunoSEQ multiplex PCR; TCRdb has only the in-frame clones, and not every one. The sample lists approximately 200,000 clones, 85% to 90% occurring once. Sequenced material: peripheral blood. The receptors shown here come from a man aged 25-45 years with COVID-19, enrolled during active disease.

The V and J genes are TRBV4-1 and TRBJ2-2, with 9 positions matching TRBD1. The CDR3 runs to 20 residues. The germline gives CDR1 MGHRA, CDR2 YSYEKL. Trimming removed 0 bases from V and 6 bases from J; junction bases left unmatched: 17. The CDR3: CASSQDKGSRGQGSSGELFF. The DNA of the CDR3 is TGCGCCAGCAGCCAAGATAAGGGGTCGAGGGGACAGGGAAGTTCCGGGGAGCTGTTTTTT.

J is TRBJ1-5 and V is TRBV7-8; a weak D match, TRBD1 (5 bases). V lost 5 bases to trimming and J lost 4 bases, with 15 bases between them. The CDR3 covers 15 residues. CDR1 is SGHVS and CDR2 is FQNEAQ in the germline V gene. In nucleotides, the CDR3 is TGTGCCAGCAGCCTTCAAGAACGACAGAATCAGCCCCAGCATTTT. Its translation is CASSLQERQNQPQHF.

The chain uses TRBV7-3 and TRBJ1-1, with D possibly matching TRBD1 (5 bases). CDR3 size: 14 residues. Trimming shortened V by 4 bases and J by 4 bases, and 13 bases separated the two germline ends. The germline V gene has CDR1 SGHTA and CDR2 FQGTGA. This CDR3 reads CASSSGHPATEAFF. The CDR3 DNA is TGTGCCAGCAGCTCTGGACATCCAGCCACTGAAGCTTTCTTT.

For the CDR3, the DNA is TGTGCCAGTAGTATAGGTCAGGGAATGAGCAATCAGCCCCAGCATTTT. Encoded protein: CASSIGQGMSNQPQHF. The genes are TRBV19 and TRBJ1-5; a weak D match, TRBD1 (5 bases). Germline-derived CDR1 and CDR2 are LNHDA and SQIVND (reference sequence). The V end lost 1 base, the J end lost 1 base, and 11 bases lay between the germline ends. The CDR3 totals 16 residues.

This chain connects TRBV30 to TRBJ2-3, with 10 nucleotides matching TRBD2. Looked up from germline, CDR1 is GTSNPN and CDR2 is SVGIG (reference sequence). The CDR3 totals 18 residues. J gave up 6 bases and V 1 base, and 16 bases lay outside the gene matches. The CDR3 DNA reads as TGTGCCTGGAGTGCACCGAGAAGCGGGAGGGCGATATGGGATACGCAGTATTTT. Translation: CAWSAPRSGRAIWDTQYF.

The chain carries TRBV7-3 and TRBJ1-6, with a possible D match to TRBD1 (5 bases). This CDR3 has 14 residues. CDR1 and CDR2 (germline): SGHTA, FQGTGA. V lost 5 bases to trimming and J lost 9 bases, with 14 bases between them. The CDR3 reads CASSPGPVGSPLHF. The CDR3 nucleotides are TGTGCCAGCAGCCCAGGGCCCGTAGGTTCACCCCTCCACTTT.

J is TRBJ2-1 and V is TRBV6-1; 8 nucleotides line up with TRBD1. V gave up 5 bases and J gave up 3 bases; unmatched junction bases: 9. This CDR3 has 16 residues. Germline lookup yields CDR1 MNHNS and CDR2 SASEGT. The CDR3 loop reads CASSQDPGGFYNEQFF. The CDR3 nucleotides read TGTGCCAGCAGTCAAGACCCAGGGGGCTTCTACAATGAGCAGTTCTTC.

The chain carries TRBV19 and TRBJ2-2, with D unclear. Germline assignment: CDR1 LNHDA and CDR2 SQIVND (reference sequence). The CDR3 totals 15 residues. V was cut by 1 base and J by 3 bases, with 9 bases left in between. The CDR3 spells CASSIVNPYTGELFF. In DNA, the CDR3 is TGTGCCAGTAGTATAGTAAATCCGTACACCGGGGAGCTGTTTTTT.

The chain is built from TRBV4-2 and TRBJ2-7, with a weak D call TRBD2 (7 bases). The CDR3 has 15 residues. Trimming pared 1 base from V and 2 bases from J, leaving 12 bases between. In germline, CDR1 is LGHNA, CDR2 YNFKEQ. The CDR3 DNA sequence: TGTGCCAGCAGCCAAGGAGGGGGGGTTACCTACGAGCAGTACTTC. It translates to CASSQGGGVTYEQYF.

Note on this clone: This same CDR3 is encoded by further DNA sequences in the sample. The chain uses TRBV27 and TRBJ1-2; 7 bases match TRBD1. This CDR3 has 13 amino acids. Germline assignment: CDR1 MNHEY and CDR2 SMNVEV (reference sequence). The ends lost 3 bases at V and 5 bases at J; junction bases unmatched: 3. The CDR3 loop is CASSFDRVYGYTF. The DNA of the CDR3 is TGTGCCAGCAGTTTTGACAGGGTTTATGGCTACACCTTC.